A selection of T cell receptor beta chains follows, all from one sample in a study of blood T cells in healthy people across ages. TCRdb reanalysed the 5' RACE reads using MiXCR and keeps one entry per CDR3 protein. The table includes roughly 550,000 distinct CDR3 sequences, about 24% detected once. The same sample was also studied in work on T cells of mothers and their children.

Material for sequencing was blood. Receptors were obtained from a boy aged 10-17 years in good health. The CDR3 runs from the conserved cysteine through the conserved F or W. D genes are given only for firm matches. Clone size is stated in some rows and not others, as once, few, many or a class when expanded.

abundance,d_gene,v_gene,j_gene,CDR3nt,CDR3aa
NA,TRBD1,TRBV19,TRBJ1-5,TGTGCCAGTAGTCCAGGACAGGTCAATCAGCCCCAGCATTTT,CASSPGQVNQPQHF
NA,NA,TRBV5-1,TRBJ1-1,TGCGCCAGCAGCTTGTACTTTTCGGTCGCTGAAGCTTTCTTT,CASSLYFSVAEAFF
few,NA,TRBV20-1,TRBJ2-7,TGCAGTGCTAGCGGGGACTTCTCCATCTACGAGCAGTACTTC,CSASGDFSIYEQYF
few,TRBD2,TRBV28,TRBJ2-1,TGTGCCAGCAGTTTAGGCGGGGGGAACGCCTACAATGAGCAGTTCTTC,CASSLGGGNAYNEQFF
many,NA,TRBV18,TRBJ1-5,TGTGCCAGCTCACCAGGGGGAGGGCAGCCCCAGCATTTT,CASSPGGGQPQHF
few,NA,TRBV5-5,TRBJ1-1,TGTGCCAGCAGCTTCCAACCCCGGAACACTGAAGCTTTCTTT,CASSFQPRNTEAFF
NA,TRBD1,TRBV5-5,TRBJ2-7,TGTGCCAGCAGCCGGGACAGGGGGATCCCCTACGAGCAGTACTTC,CASSRDRGIPYEQYF
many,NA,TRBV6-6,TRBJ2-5,TGTGCCAGCACCCAGGGACGCGAAGAGACCCAGTACTTC,CASTQGREETQYF
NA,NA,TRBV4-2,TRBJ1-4,TGTGCCAGCAGCCCAGGGGTTGCAACTAATGAAAAACTGTTTTTT,CASSPGVATNEKLFF
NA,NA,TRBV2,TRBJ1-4,TGTGCCAGCAGCGTCACCGCGAGGGAACGGGAAAAACTGTTTTTT,CASSVTAREREKLFF
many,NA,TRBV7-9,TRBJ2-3,TGTGCCAGCAGCTTAATTGCAGGGGGCACAGATACGCAGTATTTT,CASSLIAGGTDTQYF
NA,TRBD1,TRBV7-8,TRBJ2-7,TGTGCCAGCAGCCCCATCTCGACAGGGATCTCCTACGAGCAGTACTTC,CASSPISTGISYEQYF
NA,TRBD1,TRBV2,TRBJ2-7,TGTGCCAGCAGTCCTGGACAGGGTCACCTTTTC,CASSPGQGHLF
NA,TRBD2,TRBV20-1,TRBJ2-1,TGCAGTGCTAGAGTTAGCGGGACGTTGAATGAGCAGTTCTTC,CSARVSGTLNEQFF
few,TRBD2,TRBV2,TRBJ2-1,TGTGCCAGCAGGACGGGGACTAGCGGCAATGAGCAGTTCTTC,CASRTGTSGNEQFF
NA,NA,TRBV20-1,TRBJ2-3,TGCAGTGCTAGAGATGTAGTTCTGACAGATACGCAGTATTTT,CSARDVVLTDTQYF
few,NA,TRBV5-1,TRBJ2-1,TGCGCCAGCAGCTTGTTGTCAGGGTACAATGAGCAGTTCTTC,CASSLLSGYNEQFF
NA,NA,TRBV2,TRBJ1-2,TGTGCCGGATCGGGGGAGCTCGACTATGGCTACACCTTC,CAGSGELDYGYTF
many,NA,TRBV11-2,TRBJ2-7,TGTGCCAGCAGCCGGGGAGACTACGAGCAGTACTTC,CASSRGDYEQYF
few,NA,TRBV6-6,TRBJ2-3,TGTGCCAGCAGTTATCTAGTGTTCACAGATACGCAGTATTTT,CASSYLVFTDTQYF
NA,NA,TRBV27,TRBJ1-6,TGTGCCAGCAGTAATACAGGGAATAATTCACCCCTCCACTTT,CASSNTGNNSPLHF
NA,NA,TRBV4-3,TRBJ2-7,TGCGCCAGCAGCCAAGAGGTTCGAGGCCAGTTCCACGAGCAGTACTTC,CASSQEVRGQFHEQYF
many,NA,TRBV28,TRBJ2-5,TGTGCCAGCAGAGCTTTGATCCCGGGACTCAAAGAGACCCAGTACTTC,CASRALIPGLKETQYF
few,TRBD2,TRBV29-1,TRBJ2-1,TGCAGCGCCGGACTAGCGGGGGCAAACTACAATGAGCAGTTCTTC,CSAGLAGANYNEQFF
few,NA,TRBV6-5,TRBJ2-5,TGTGCCAGCAGTTACCAGGGGGGAGGAGAGACCCAGTACTTC,CASSYQGGGETQYF
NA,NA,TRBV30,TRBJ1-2,TGTGCCTGGGACGGTAGGCAGGATTATGGCTACACCTTC,CAWDGRQDYGYTF
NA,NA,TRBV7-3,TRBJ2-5,TGTGCCAGCAGCTTAGGAGCAGATCGACACCAAGAGACCCAGTACTTC,CASSLGADRHQETQYF
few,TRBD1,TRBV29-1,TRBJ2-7,TGCAGCGTAACTCCGGGACAGGGGGCCTACGAGCAGTACTTC,CSVTPGQGAYEQYF
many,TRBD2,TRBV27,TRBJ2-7,TGTGCCAGCAGTTTTAGACTAGCGGCGGACGAGCAGTACTTC,CASSFRLAADEQYF
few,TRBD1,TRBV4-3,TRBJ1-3,TGCGCCAGCAGCCAAGAGCCGACAGGGGTCGGAAACACCATATATTTT,CASSQEPTGVGNTIYF
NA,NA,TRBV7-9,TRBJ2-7,TGTGCCAGCAGCTCTAATACGAGGGGGGACATTTCCTACGAGCAGTACTTC,CASSSNTRGDISYEQYF
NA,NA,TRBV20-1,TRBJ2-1,TGCAGTGCTAGACGTACAGTTGGCTACAATGAGCAGTTCTTC,CSARRTVGYNEQFF
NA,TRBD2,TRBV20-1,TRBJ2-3,TGCAGTGCTACTAGCGGGAGAGATACGCAGTATTTT,CSATSGRDTQYF